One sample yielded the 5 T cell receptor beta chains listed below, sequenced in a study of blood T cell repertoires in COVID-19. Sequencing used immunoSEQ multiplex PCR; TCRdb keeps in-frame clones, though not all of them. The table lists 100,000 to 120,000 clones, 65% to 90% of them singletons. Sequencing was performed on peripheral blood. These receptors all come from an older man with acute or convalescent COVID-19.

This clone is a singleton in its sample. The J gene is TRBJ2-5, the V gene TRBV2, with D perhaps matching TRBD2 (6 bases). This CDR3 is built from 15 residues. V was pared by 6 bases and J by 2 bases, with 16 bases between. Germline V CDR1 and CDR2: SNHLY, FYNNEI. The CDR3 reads CASSPGGLDQETQYF. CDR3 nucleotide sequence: TGTGCCAGCAGCCCCGGGGGTTTAGATCAAGAGACCCAGTACTTC.

DNA of the CDR3: TGTGCCAGCAGCCCCGGGGGATCCTATAATTCACCCCTCCACTTT. This codes for CASSPGGSYNSPLHF. This chain uses TRBV7-8 with TRBJ1-6; tentatively, D is TRBD1 (5 bases). The CDR3 contains 15 residues. Trimming removed 5 bases at V and 1 base at J, with 9 bases between. CDR1 SGHVS and CDR2 FQNEAQ come from the germline V gene.

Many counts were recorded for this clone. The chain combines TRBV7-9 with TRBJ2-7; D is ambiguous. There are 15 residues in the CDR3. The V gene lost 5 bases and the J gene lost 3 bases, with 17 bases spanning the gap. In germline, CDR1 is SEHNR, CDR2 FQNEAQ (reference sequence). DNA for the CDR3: TGTGCCAGCAGCCAACCTACGACTGGGTTCTACGAGCAGTACTTC. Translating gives CASSQPTTGFYEQYF.

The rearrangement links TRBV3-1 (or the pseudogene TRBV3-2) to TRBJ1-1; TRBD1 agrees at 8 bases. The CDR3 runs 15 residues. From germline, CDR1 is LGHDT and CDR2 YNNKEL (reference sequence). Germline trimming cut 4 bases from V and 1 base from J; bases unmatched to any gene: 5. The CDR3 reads CASSPSRGRNTEAFF. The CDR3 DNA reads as TGTGCCAGCAGCCCCTCCAGGGGGCGGAACACTGAAGCTTTCTTT.

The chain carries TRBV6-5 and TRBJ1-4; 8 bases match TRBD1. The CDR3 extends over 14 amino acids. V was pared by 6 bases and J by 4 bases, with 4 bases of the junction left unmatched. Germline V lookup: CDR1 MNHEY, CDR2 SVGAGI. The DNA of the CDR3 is TGTGCCAGCAGGGACAGGGAACTTAATGAAAAACTGTTTTTT. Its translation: CASRDRELNEKLFF.